Here is one TCR beta chain with its context. Its target is unknown. Losses at the gene ends were 7 bases for V and 3 bases for J; bases not matched to a gene: 7. Germline V gives CDR1 LNHDA, CDR2 SQIVND (reference sequence). The CDR3 is 15 residues long. This sample was included in a study of identical twins. General study findings and limits: An excess of low generation probability was shown by twin-shared out-of-frame alpha sequences. Model-predicted out-of-frame TCR alpha sharing fell below observed values in monozygotic twins.

Template switching introduced a universal primer site, and the cDNA bore unique molecular identifiers. TCRdb used MiXCR to reprocess the 5' RACE reads, holding one entry per CDR3 protein. The top ten clones hold roughly 0.42% of a sample with around 530,000 distinct CDR3 sequences, 13% to 15% of them seen once. The donor group consisted entirely of healthy Caucasians. This same sample was also taken into another study, of yellow fever vaccine responses in identical twins.

The clonotype was recovered from a woman between 18 and 29 years old in good health. The V call is TRBV19, the J call TRBJ2-2; TRBD2 aligns across 8 bases. Sequencing input: CD4+ T cells sorted from blood. This chain's CDR3 is CASTDGTRDTGELFF. The CDR3 bases are TGTGCCAGTACTGACGGGACTAGGGACACCGGGGAGCTGTTTTTT.